A single sample gave rise to the 31 T cell receptor beta chains below, sequenced in a study of blood T cell repertoires in COVID-19. TCRdb keeps only in-frame clones here, not all; method: immunoSEQ multiplex PCR. This table holds approximately 250,000 clones, around 89% found once. The sequencing sample was made of PBMCs or T cells enriched from blood (not recorded which). These receptors all come from a woman in her 30s who had recovered from COVID-19.

The chain links TRBV6-5 to TRBJ1-3, with a possible D match to TRBD1 (6 bases). V shed 6 bases and J shed 2 bases, with 14 bases lying between them. This CDR3 is 15 amino acids long. Germline V gene lookup returns CDR1 MNHEY and CDR2 SVGAGI. The CDR3 loop is CASRLGHRAGNTIYF. The CDR3 DNA sequence: TGTGCCAGCAGACTGGGACACAGGGCTGGAAACACCATATATTTT.

This clone has only one observation. This chain links TRBV6-6 with TRBJ2-7, with 8 bases that match TRBD2. Germline CDR1 and CDR2: MNHNY and SVGAGI (reference sequence). Unmatched junction bases numbered 8, after V lost 2 bases and J lost 2 bases. This CDR3 has 16 amino acids. The CDR3 loop reads CASSYPGLAQTYEQYF. DNA of the CDR3: TGTGCCAGCAGTTACCCCGGACTAGCCCAAACCTACGAGCAGTACTTC.

This chain uses TRBV14 with TRBJ1-4; the D gene is possibly TRBD1 (5 bases). V lost 5 bases to trimming and J lost 8 bases, with 15 bases between them. Per germline, CDR1 SGHDN and CDR2 FVKESK. The CDR3 has 14 amino acids. The CDR3 nucleotides read TGTGCCAGCAGCTACGGGGGAACTGGGGAAAAACTGTTTTTT. Translation gives CASSYGGTGEKLFF.

The J gene is TRBJ1-4, the V gene TRBV7-5. TRBV7-5 is shown as a pseudogene. The CDR3 runs to 17 residues. CDR3 loop: CARSLVRWGGRFEKLFF. The DNA for the CDR3 is TGTGCCAGAAGCTTAGTCCGATGGGGAGGTCGTTTTGAAAAACTGTTTTTT.

The genes are TRBV6-5 and TRBJ2-7, with a tentative D call TRBD2 (6 bases). The germline V gene encodes CDR1 MNHEY and CDR2 SVGAGI. V lost 4 bases and J lost 3, with 13 bases in between. There are 14 residues in the CDR3. CDR3 DNA sequence: TGTGCCAGCAGTTCCGCGGGACCCTTCTACGAGCAGTACTTC. It yields the protein CASSSAGPFYEQYF.

This clone was counted between two and nine times. CDR3 region: CASSLAGGRADTQYF. Here the CDR3 DNA reads TGTGCCAGCAGCTTAGCGGGGGGGCGTGCAGATACGCAGTATTTT. V and J are TRBV11-2 and TRBJ2-3; TRBD2 matches at 8 bases. CDR3 length: 15 residues. V shed 1 base and J 4 bases; nucleotides not matched to a gene: 4. Germline-derived CDR1 and CDR2 are SGHAT and FQNNGV.

This sequence joins TRBV7-3 and TRBJ2-2; TRBD2 might be the D (6 bases). Looked up from germline, CDR1 is SGHTA and CDR2 is FQGTGA. The CDR3 extends over 13 amino acids. The V end lost 2 bases, the J end lost 7 bases, and 8 bases lay between the germline ends. The CDR3 loop is CASSLVGLGELFF. The CDR3 bases are TGTGCCAGCAGCTTAGTGGGACTCGGGGAGCTGTTTTTT.

The chain combines TRBV10-3 with TRBJ1-3, with 8 bases lining up with TRBD1. The V and J ends lost 6 bases and 3 bases, in that order; junction bases with no gene match: 19. CDR3 length: 19 amino acids. The germline CDR1 and CDR2 sequences are ENHRY and SYGVKD. In DNA, the CDR3 is TGTGCCATCAGCGCCCGGGCAACAGGGGGGGCGGAAAATGGAAACACCATATATTTT. Translation gives CAISARATGGAENGNTIYF.

In DNA, the CDR3 is TGTGCCACCAGCAGAGAATTAGGCGGAACTGGCTACACCTTC. It is translated as CATSRELGGTGYTF. The chain employs TRBV15 and TRBJ1-2; D uncertain. CDR3 length: 14 residues. Trimming took 0 bases from V and 7 from J, leaving 12 bases between them. Germline V gene sequence: CDR1 LNHNV, CDR2 YYDKDF (reference sequence).

This clone was seen a handful of times. V and J are TRBV9 and TRBJ2-3, with 11 positions matching TRBD2. This CDR3 contains 17 residues. In germline, CDR1 is SGDLS, CDR2 YYNGEE. V gave up 0 bases and J gave up 3 bases; unmatched junction bases: 6. The CDR3 loop is CASSVEPSSGRTDTQYF. The CDR3 nucleotides read TGTGCCAGCAGCGTAGAACCGTCTAGCGGGAGGACAGATACGCAGTATTTT.

The chain recombines TRBV12-3 or TRBV12-4 with TRBJ1-6; D not resolved. The V end lost 5 bases, the J end lost 7 bases, and 9 bases lay between the germline ends. CDR3 length: 13 residues. CDR3 protein: CASSPSRNSPLHF. The CDR3 coding sequence is TGTGCCAGCAGTCCCTCCCGGAATTCACCCCTCCACTTT.

The chain employs TRBV7-2 and TRBJ2-1; a possible D gene is TRBD2 (5 bases). V shed 2 bases and J shed 8 bases, with 10 bases lying between them. The CDR3 is made up of 13 amino acids. CDR1 is SGHTA, CDR2 FQGNSA, per germline. CDR3: CASSLRTLHEQFF. Written as DNA, the CDR3 is TGTGCCAGCAGCTTACGGACTCTACATGAGCAGTTCTTC. Full variable domain (rest looked up from reference TRBV7-2 and TRBJ2-1): GAGVSQSPSNKVTEKGKDVELRCDPISGHTALYWYRQSLGQGLEFLIYFQGNSAPDKSGLPSDRFSAERTGGSVSTLTIQRTQQEDSAVYLCASSLRTLHEQFFGPGTRLTVL.

The V call is TRBV18, the J call TRBJ1-3; D gene ambiguous. V shed 0 bases and J shed 4 bases, with 4 bases lying between them. CDR1 and CDR2 (germline): KGHSH, LQKENI. The CDR3 covers 13 residues. CDR3 residues: CASSPPGGNTIYF. The DNA of the CDR3 is TGTGCCAGCTCACCACCGGGCGGAAACACCATATATTTT.

The chain combines TRBV15 with TRBJ2-3; D is unclear. Trimming shortened V by 0 bases and J by 4 bases, and 8 bases separated the two germline ends. The CDR3 covers 14 residues. In germline, CDR1 is LNHNV, CDR2 YYDKDF (reference sequence). Here the CDR3 DNA reads TGTGCCACCAGCAGAGATCCTAGTGCAGATACGCAGTATTTT. Its protein product is CATSRDPSADTQYF.

The V call is TRBV10-3, the J call TRBJ2-7, with TRBD1 matching 10 bases. The V and J ends lost 6 bases and 2 bases, in that order; junction bases with no gene match: 4. CDR3 length: 14 amino acids. Germline V lookup: CDR1 ENHRY, CDR2 SYGVKD. Here the CDR3 reads CAIRGTGATYEQYF. The CDR3 coding sequence is TGTGCCATCAGGGGGACAGGGGCTACCTACGAGCAGTACTTC.

The J gene is TRBJ2-7, the V gene TRBV4-3; tentative D call: TRBD2 (5 bases). V was pared by 0 bases and J by 4 bases, with 13 bases between. Germline CDR1 is LGHNA and CDR2 is YSLEER. The CDR3 consists of 15 residues. The CDR3, as DNA: TGCGCCAGCAGCCAAGAGGGCGGCGCGGGTTACGAGCAGTACTTC. Protein sequence: CASSQEGGAGYEQYF.

The chain is built from TRBV7-2 and TRBJ1-2, with D uncertain. This CDR3 is 14 amino acids long. Germline values: CDR1 SGHTA, CDR2 FQGNSA. V was trimmed by 0 bases and J by 4 bases, leaving 9 bases between them. The CDR3 reads CASSLAGSFYGYTF. In nucleotides, the CDR3 is TGTGCCAGCAGCTTAGCCGGGTCCTTCTATGGCTACACCTTC.

The rearrangement joins TRBV30 to TRBJ2-7; 10 bases agree with TRBD1. The germline CDR1 and CDR2 sequences are GTSNPN and SVGIG (reference sequence). The CDR3 totals 14 residues. The junction had 7 bases not matched to a gene; V was cut back by 5 bases and J by 3 bases. The chain's CDR3 is CAWDPGQGFYEQYF. As DNA, the CDR3 is TGTGCCTGGGATCCGGGACAGGGGTTCTACGAGCAGTACTTC. Combining the CDR3 with reference TRBV30 and TRBJ2-7 gives the whole variable domain SQTIHQWPATLVQPVGSPLSLECTVEGTSNPNLYWYRQAAGRGLQLLFYSVGIGQISSEVPQNLSASRPQDRQFILSSKKLLLSDSGFYLCAWDPGQGFYEQYFGPGTRLTVT.

The chain joins TRBV15 to TRBJ1-4; TRBD1 matches at 7 bases. Germline loops: CDR1 LNHNV, CDR2 YYDKDF (reference sequence). V gave up 1 base and J gave up 8 bases; unmatched junction bases: 1. CDR3 length: 13 amino acids. CDR3 region: CATSRGGQEKLFF. The CDR3, as DNA: TGTGCCACCAGCAGAGGGGGACAGGAAAAACTGTTTTTT. The full variable domain, completed using reference TRBV15 and TRBJ1-4, is DAMVIQNPRYQVTQFGKPVTLSCSQTLNHNVMYWYQQKSSQAPKLLFHYYDKDFNNEADTPDNFQSRRPNTSFCFLDIRSPGLGDTAMYLCATSRGGQEKLFFGSGTQLSVL.

V is TRBV5-4 and J is TRBJ1-2; D not certain. The CDR3 totals 13 residues. Germline CDR1 SGHNT, CDR2 YYREEE (reference sequence). V was shortened by 0 bases and J by 7 bases, with 10 bases between the two germline ends. Here the CDR3 reads CASSLENAGGYTF. DNA of the CDR3: TGTGCCAGCAGCTTGGAGAATGCGGGTGGCTACACCTTC.

The V and J genes are TRBV7-2 and TRBJ2-7; 9 bases agree with TRBD2. The CDR3 is 12 amino acids. CDR1 and CDR2 (germline): SGHTA, FQGNSA. V was clipped by 6 bases and J by 6 bases; unmatched bases: 3. Written as DNA, the CDR3 is TGTGCCAGCAGTTGGACTAGCGCCGAGCAGTACTTC. It specifies CASSWTSAEQYF.

This clone was seen repeatedly, ten times or more. The J gene is TRBJ2-7, the V gene TRBV5-1, with 8 nucleotides matching TRBD1. This CDR3 has 14 amino acids. The V and J ends lost 4 bases and 7 bases, in that order; junction bases with no gene match: 10. The germline gives CDR1 SGHRS, CDR2 YFSETQ. The CDR3 sequence: CASSQWTGRREQYF. The DNA for the CDR3 is TGCGCCAGCAGCCAATGGACAGGGCGTAGGGAGCAGTACTTC.

This clone showed up many times. This rearrangement joins TRBV5-6 to TRBJ1-1; 10 bases line up with TRBD1. The length of the CDR3 is 14 residues. Germline-derived CDR1 and CDR2 are SGHDT and YYEEEE. The V and J ends lost 5 bases and 5 bases, in that order; junction bases with no gene match: 6. CDR3 bases: TGTGCCAGCAGGGGCGGACAGGGGGAGACTGAAGCTTTCTTT. This sequence encodes CASRGGQGETEAFF.

The chain recombines TRBV27 with TRBJ1-5; the match to TRBD1 covers 7 bases. Germline CDR1 is MNHEY and CDR2 is SMNVEV (reference sequence). With V trimmed by 5 bases and J by 4 bases, 5 bases remained unmatched. The CDR3 extends over 14 amino acids. The CDR3 region is CASSATGANQPQHF. The CDR3 DNA reads TGTGCCAGCAGTGCCACAGGGGCTAATCAGCCCCAGCATTTT.

The chain carries TRBV28 and TRBJ1-5, with 7 bases aligning to TRBD1. Trimming at V came to 1 base and at J to 7 bases, leaving 7 bases not matched to a gene. The CDR3 has 15 amino acids. From germline, CDR1 is MDHEN and CDR2 SYDVKM. As DNA, the CDR3 is TGTGCCAGCAGTTTATCCCGACAGGGTACCCAGCCCCAGCATTTT. Amino acids: CASSLSRQGTQPQHF.

The chain uses TRBV29-1 and TRBJ2-7; D uncertain. The CDR3 extends over 15 amino acids. Germline V gene data show CDR1 as SQVTM and CDR2 as ANQGSEA. V was trimmed by 4 bases and J by 3 bases, leaving 19 bases between them. The CDR3 coding sequence is TGCAGCGTTGGAACCCACGGGTTAGGTTTCTACGAGCAGTACTTC. This gives the protein CSVGTHGLGFYEQYF.

The gene calls are TRBV28 and TRBJ2-4, with 8 bases aligning to TRBD2. The germline gives CDR1 MDHEN, CDR2 SYDVKM. With 0 bases clipped from V and 0 bases from J, the junction kept 4 bases outside the gene matches. CDR3 length equals 17 residues. The CDR3 region is CASSLWLLAEAKNIQYF. In DNA, the CDR3 is TGTGCCAGCAGTTTATGGTTACTAGCGGAAGCCAAAAACATTCAGTACTTC.

The chain joins TRBV27 to TRBJ1-2; no clear D. The CDR3 runs to 14 residues. The germline V and J ends were trimmed by 2 bases and 4 bases, with 11 bases remaining between them. CDR1 and CDR2 from the germline V gene are MNHEY and SMNVEV (reference sequence). CDR3 in amino acids: CASSLGGRLYGYTF. CDR3 DNA: TGTGCCAGCAGTTTAGGCGGCAGACTCTATGGCTACACCTTC.

This chain links TRBV6-2 or TRBV6-3 with TRBJ2-2; D gene unclear. Germline loops: CDR1 MNHEY, CDR2 SVGEGT. The CDR3 covers 14 residues. Trimming took 4 bases from V and 5 from J, leaving 11 bases between them. CDR3 sequence reads: CASSWSFGTGELFF. The CDR3 DNA reads TGTGCCAGCAGTTGGAGTTTCGGGACCGGGGAGCTGTTTTTT.

This chain links TRBV5-8 with TRBJ1-5, with a possible D match to TRBD1 (5 bases). Trimming cost V 0 bases and J 2 bases, with 9 bases left between them. CDR1 SGHTS and CDR2 YDEGEE come from the germline V gene. This CDR3 comprises 15 residues. This CDR3 is CASSLVSRGNQPQHF. DNA of the CDR3: TGTGCCAGCAGCTTGGTTAGCAGGGGCAATCAGCCCCAGCATTTT. Based on the CDR3 plus reference TRBV5-8 and TRBJ1-5, the full variable domain is EAGVTQSPTHLIKTRGQQATLRCSPISGHTSVYWYQQALGLGLQFLLWYDEGEERNRGNFPPRFSGRQFPNYSSELNVNALELEDSALYLCASSLVSRGNQPQHFGDGTRLSIL.

The chain is built from TRBV3-1 (or the pseudogene TRBV3-2) and TRBJ2-1, with 10 bases aligning to TRBD2. Trimming at V came to 4 bases and at J to 7 bases, leaving 7 bases not matched to a gene. Germline V CDR1 and CDR2: LGHDT, YNNKEL (reference sequence). The CDR3 totals 15 residues. The CDR3 nucleotides are TGTGCCAGCAGCCCTTCTAGCGGGAGTAAGAATGAGCAGTTCTTC. Its protein is CASSPSSGSKNEQFF.